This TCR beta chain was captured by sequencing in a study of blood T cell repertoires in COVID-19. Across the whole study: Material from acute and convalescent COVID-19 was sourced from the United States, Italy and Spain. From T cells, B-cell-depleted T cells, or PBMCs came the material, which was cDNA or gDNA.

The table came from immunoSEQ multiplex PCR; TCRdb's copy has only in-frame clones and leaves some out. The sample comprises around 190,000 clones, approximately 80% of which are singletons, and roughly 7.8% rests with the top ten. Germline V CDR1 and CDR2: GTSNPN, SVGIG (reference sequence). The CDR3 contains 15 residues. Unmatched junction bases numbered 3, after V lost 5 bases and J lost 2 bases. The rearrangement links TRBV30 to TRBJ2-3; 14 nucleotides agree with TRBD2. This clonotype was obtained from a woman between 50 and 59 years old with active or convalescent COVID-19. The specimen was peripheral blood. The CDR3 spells CAWATSGGATDTQYF. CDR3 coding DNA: TGTGCCTGGGCGACTAGCGGGGGGGCCACAGATACGCAGTATTTT.